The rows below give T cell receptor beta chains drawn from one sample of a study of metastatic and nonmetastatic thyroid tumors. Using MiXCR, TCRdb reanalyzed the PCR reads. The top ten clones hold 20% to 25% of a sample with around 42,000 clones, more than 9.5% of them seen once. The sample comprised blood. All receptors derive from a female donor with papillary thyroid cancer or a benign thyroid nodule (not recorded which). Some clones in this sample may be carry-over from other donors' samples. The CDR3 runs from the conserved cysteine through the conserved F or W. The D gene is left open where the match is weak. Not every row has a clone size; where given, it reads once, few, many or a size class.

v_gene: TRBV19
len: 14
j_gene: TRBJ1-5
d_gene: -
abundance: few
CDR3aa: CASSIGQINHPQHF
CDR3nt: TGTGCCAGTAGTATAGGACAGATCAATCATCCCCAGCATTTT

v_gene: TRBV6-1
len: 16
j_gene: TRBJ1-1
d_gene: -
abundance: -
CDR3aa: CASEDPWKGVNTEAFF
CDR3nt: TGTGCCAGCGAGGATCCCTGGAAAGGAGTGAACACTGAAGCCTTCTTT

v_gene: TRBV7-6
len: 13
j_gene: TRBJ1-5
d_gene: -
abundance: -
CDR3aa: CASSPGLRQPQHF
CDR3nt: TGTGCCAGCAGCCCGGGGCTCCGTCAGCCCCAGCATTTT

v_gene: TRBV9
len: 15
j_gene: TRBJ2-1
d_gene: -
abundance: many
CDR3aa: CASSPGTQSYNEQFF
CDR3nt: TGTGCCAGCAGCCCAGGGACTCAATCCTACAATGAGCAGTTCTTC

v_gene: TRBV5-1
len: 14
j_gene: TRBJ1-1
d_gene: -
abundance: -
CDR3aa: CASSLVQVNTEAFF
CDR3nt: TGCGCCAGCAGCTTGGTCCAGGTGAACACTGAAGCTTTCTTT

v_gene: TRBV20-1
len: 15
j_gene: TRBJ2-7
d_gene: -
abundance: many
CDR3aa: CSARGGRERSYEQYF
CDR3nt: TGCAGTGCCAGGGGTGGGCGGGAGCGATCCTACGAGCAGTACTTC

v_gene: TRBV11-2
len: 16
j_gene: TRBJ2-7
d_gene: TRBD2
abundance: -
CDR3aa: CASSRLAVEPTYEQYF
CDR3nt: TGTGCCAGCAGCAGACTAGCGGTAGAGCCGACCTACGAGCAGTACTTC

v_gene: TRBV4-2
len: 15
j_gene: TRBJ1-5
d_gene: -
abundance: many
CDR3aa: CASSHPDGKTQPQHF
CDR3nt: TGTGCCAGCAGCCACCCCGACGGAAAGACTCAGCCCCAGCATTTT

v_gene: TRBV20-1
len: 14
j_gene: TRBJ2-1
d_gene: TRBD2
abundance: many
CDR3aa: CSASGRAAYNEQFF
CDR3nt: TGCAGTGCTAGCGGGAGGGCCGCCTACAATGAGCAGTTCTTC

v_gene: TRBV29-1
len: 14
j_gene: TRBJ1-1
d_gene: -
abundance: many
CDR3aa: CSVDSTGVRTEAFF
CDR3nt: TGCAGCGTCGACAGCACGGGGGTACGCACTGAAGCTTTCTTT

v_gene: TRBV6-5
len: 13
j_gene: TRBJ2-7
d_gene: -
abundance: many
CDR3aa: CASSYSGPYEQYF
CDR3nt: TGTGCCAGCAGTTATAGTGGGCCCTACGAGCAGTACTTC

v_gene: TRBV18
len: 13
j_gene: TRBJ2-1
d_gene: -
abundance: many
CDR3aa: CASSPLAGNEQFF
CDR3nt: TGTGCCAGCTCACCGCTAGCTGGCAATGAGCAGTTCTTC

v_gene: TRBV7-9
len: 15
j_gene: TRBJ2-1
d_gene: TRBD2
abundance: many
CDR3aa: CASSHIAGGRDEQFF
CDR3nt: TGTGCCAGCAGCCATATAGCGGGAGGAAGGGATGAGCAGTTCTTC

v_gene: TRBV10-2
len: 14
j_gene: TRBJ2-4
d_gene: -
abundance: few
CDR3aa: CASSSGFWGDIQYF
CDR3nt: TGCGCCAGCAGTAGCGGCTTCTGGGGGGACATTCAGTACTTC

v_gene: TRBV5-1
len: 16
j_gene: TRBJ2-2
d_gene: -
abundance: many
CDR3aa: CASSFSGNYPTGELFF
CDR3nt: TGCGCCAGCAGCTTTTCGGGGAACTACCCCACCGGGGAGCTGTTTTTT

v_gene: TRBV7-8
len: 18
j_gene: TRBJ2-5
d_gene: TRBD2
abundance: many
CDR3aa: CASSQGLAGEEGLETQYF
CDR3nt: TGTGCCAGCAGCCAGGGACTAGCGGGAGAGGAGGGGTTAGAGACCCAGTACTTC

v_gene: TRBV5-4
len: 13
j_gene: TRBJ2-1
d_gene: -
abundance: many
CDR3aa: CASSLGLNNEQFF
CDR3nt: TGTGCCAGCAGCTTGGGACTCAACAATGAGCAGTTCTTC

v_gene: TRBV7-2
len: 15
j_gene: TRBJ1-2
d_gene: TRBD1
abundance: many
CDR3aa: CASSLVFGQGSGYTF
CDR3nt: TGTGCCAGCAGCTTAGTGTTTGGACAGGGAAGTGGCTACACCTTC

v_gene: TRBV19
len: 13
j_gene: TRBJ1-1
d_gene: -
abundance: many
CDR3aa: CASSRPTEGEAFF
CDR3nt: TGTGCCAGTAGTCGACCGACAGAAGGTGAAGCTTTCTTT

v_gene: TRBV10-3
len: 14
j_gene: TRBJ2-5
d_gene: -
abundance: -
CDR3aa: CAVSESRSQETQYF
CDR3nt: TGTGCCGTCAGTGAGTCGAGGAGCCAAGAGACCCAGTACTTC

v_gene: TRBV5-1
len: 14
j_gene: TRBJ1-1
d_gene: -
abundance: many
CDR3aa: CASSFGGWNTEAFF
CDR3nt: TGCGCCAGCAGCTTCGGTGGGTGGAACACTGAAGCTTTCTTT

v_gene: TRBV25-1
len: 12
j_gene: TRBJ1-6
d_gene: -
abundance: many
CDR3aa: CASSEGHSPLHF
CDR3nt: TGTGCCAGCAGTGAAGGGCATTCACCCCTCCACTTT

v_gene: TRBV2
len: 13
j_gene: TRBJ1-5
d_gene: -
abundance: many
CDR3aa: CASHPEINQPQHF
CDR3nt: TGTGCCAGCCACCCGGAAATAAATCAGCCCCAGCATTTT

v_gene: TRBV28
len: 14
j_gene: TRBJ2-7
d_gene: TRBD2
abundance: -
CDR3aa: CATQTSGRLYEQYF
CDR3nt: TGTGCCACACAAACTAGCGGGAGGCTCTACGAGCAGTACTTC

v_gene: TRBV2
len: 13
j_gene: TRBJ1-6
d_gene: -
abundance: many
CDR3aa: CASWDLGNSPFHF
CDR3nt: TGTGCCAGCTGGGACCTTGGGAATTCACCCTTCCACTTT

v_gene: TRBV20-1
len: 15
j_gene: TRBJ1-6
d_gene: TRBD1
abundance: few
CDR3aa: CSASSWTGINSPLHF
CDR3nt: TGCAGTGCTAGCTCCTGGACAGGGATTAATTCACCCCTCCACTTT

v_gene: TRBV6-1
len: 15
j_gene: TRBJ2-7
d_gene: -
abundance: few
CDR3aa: CASSETQDSSYEQYF
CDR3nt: TGTGCCAGCAGTGAAACCCAGGACAGTTCCTACGAGCAGTACTTC

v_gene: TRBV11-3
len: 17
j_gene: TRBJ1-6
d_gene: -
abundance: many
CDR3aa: CASSLVQASSYNSPLHF
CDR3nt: TGTGCCAGCAGCTTAGTACAGGCCTCCTCCTATAATTCACCCCTCCACTTT

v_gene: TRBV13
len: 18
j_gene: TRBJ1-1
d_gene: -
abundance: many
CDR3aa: CASSLYNYEGPEGAEAFF
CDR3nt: TGTGCCAGCAGCTTATACAACTATGAGGGCCCGGAGGGGGCTGAAGCTTTCTTT

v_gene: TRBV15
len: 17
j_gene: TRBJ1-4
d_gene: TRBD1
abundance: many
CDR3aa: CATSRGDRGLANEKLFF
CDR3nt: TGTGCCACCAGCAGAGGGGACAGGGGGCTGGCTAATGAAAAACTGTTTTTT